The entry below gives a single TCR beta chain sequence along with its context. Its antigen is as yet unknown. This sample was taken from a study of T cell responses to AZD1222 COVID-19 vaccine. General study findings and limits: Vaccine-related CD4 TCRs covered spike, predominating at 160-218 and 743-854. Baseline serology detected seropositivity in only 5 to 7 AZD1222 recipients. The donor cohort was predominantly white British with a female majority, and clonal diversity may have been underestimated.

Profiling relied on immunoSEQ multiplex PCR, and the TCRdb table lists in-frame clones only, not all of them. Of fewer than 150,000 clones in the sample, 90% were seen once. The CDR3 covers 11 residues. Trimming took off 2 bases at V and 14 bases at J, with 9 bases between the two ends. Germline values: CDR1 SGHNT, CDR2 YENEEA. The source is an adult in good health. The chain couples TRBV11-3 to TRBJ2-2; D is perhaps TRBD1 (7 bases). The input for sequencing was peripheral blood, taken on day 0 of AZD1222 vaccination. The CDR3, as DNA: TGTGCCAGCAGCTTACAGGGGGGTCTGTTTTTT. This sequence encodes CASSLQGGLFF.